These 23 T cell receptor beta chains were all obtained from the same sample, sequenced in a study of T-cell reconstitution after alpha-beta-depleted transplantation in children. For TCRbeta, the library was prepared with unique molecular identifiers. TCRdb called the PCR reads again in MiXCR, with one record for every CDR3 protein. The profile covers some 78,000 distinct CDR3 sequences, with 13% to 15% appearing a single time and 25% to 30% taken by the ten largest. Sample: PBMCs, mostly from graft donor cells, taken 180 days after TCRalphabeta/CD19-depleted stem cell transplant. The receptors stem from a male patient aged 2 to 9 who had a stem cell transplant for acute lymphoblastic leukemia, so the T cells may come from the graft donor.

This clonotype was seen many times. This sequence joins TRBV5-6 and TRBJ2-7; D not certain. In germline, CDR1 is SGHDT, CDR2 YYEEEE. The CDR3 has 11 residues. Between the trimmed V and J ends, which lost 4 bases and 4 bases, there was a span of 6 bases. The CDR3 protein is CASSQAYEQYF. The CDR3 region has the DNA TGTGCCAGCAGCCAGGCGTACGAGCAGTACTTC.

The CDR3 spells CAISDGQGVAKNIQYF. For the CDR3, the DNA is TGTGCCATCAGTGACGGACAGGGGGTAGCCAAAAACATTCAGTACTTC. The chain recombines TRBV10-3 with TRBJ2-4; 10 bases are shared with TRBD1. CDR3 length: 16 residues. From germline, CDR1 is ENHRY and CDR2 SYGVKD. V lost 3 bases to trimming and J lost 0 bases; unmatched junction nucleotides: 2.

This rearrangement joins TRBV9 to TRBJ2-5; 8 bases match TRBD1. J gave up 3 bases and V 4 bases, and 8 bases lay outside the gene matches. This CDR3 comprises 15 residues. CDR1 and CDR2 (germline): SGDLS, YYNGEE. The CDR3 nucleotides are TGTGCCAGCAGCCCTTCGGGGACAGGAAAAGAGACCCAGTACTTC. Protein: CASSPSGTGKETQYF.

This clonotype was recorded a few times. V is TRBV28 and J is TRBJ2-2; D perhaps matches TRBD2 (5 bases). Trimming left V 3 bases short and J 5 bases short, with 7 bases between. This CDR3 has 13 residues. Germline V gene sequence: CDR1 MDHEN, CDR2 SYDVKM. The DNA for the CDR3 is TGTGCCAGCAGTTTTCGGGATACCGGGGAGCTGTTTTTT. It codes for CASSFRDTGELFF.

A remark on this clonotype: One end of the junction is discordant with germline, which a read error may explain. The chain combines TRBV29-1 with TRBJ1-2; D unresolved. Germline CDR1 is SQVTM and CDR2 is ANQGSEA. There are 10 residues in the CDR3. The CDR3 coding sequence is TGCAGCGTGGACGACGGACGAACTTTCTTC. It yields the protein CSVDDGRTFF. Full variable domain (rest looked up from reference TRBV29-1 and TRBJ1-2): SAVISQKPSRDICQRGTSLTIQCQVDSQVTMMFWYRQQPGQSLTLIATANQGSEATYESGFVIDKFPISRPNLTFSTLTVSNMSPEDSSIYLCSVDDGRTFFGSGTRLTVV.

This clonotype was recorded a few times. This sequence joins TRBV5-1 and TRBJ2-7; D is ambiguous. CDR3 length: 15 amino acids. Trimming removed 6 bases from V and 10 bases from J, with 26 bases in between. Germline CDR1 is SGHRS and CDR2 is YFSETQ. The CDR3 spells CASTLSRPSLTDQYF. The CDR3 DNA reads as TGCGCCAGCACCCTATCCAGGCCTTCCTTAACGGATCAGTACTTC.

The gene calls are TRBV19 and TRBJ1-6; D gene ambiguous. Trimming cost V 10 bases and J 10 bases, with 8 bases left between them. This CDR3 spans 10 amino acids. Germline CDR1 and CDR2: LNHDA and SQIVND (reference sequence). The CDR3 loop is CAIGRSPLHF. DNA for the CDR3: TGTGCCATAGGGAGATCACCCCTCCACTTT. Drawing the rest from reference TRBV19 and TRBJ1-6, the complete variable domain is DGGITQSPKYLFRKEGQNVTLSCEQNLNHDAMYWYRQDPGQGLRLIYYSQIVNDFQKGDIAEGYSVSREKKESFPLTVTSAQKNPTAFYLCAIGRSPLHFGNGTRLTVT.

This clonotype was seen repeatedly, ten times or more. The junction differs from germline at one of its ends, possibly a read error. The CDR3 DNA reads TGTGCCAGCAGTTTCTTGGGACCCGGCGGAACCACCATATATTTT. It is translated as CASSFLGPGGTTIYF. J is TRBJ1-3 and V is TRBV28, with D perhaps matching TRBD1 (5 bases). CDR3 size: 15 residues. Germline V CDR1 and CDR2: MDHEN, SYDVKM. Supplemented by reference TRBV28 and TRBJ1-3, the full variable domain reads DVKVTQSSRYLVKRTGEKVFLECVQDMDHENMFWYRQDPGLGLRLIYFSYDVKMKEKGDIPEGYSVSREKKERFSLILESASTNQTSMYLCASSFLGPGGTTIYFGEGSWLTVV.

This chain links TRBV7-8 with TRBJ2-2; TRBD1 might be the D (6 bases). V lost 5 bases and J lost 6, with 10 bases in between. This CDR3 is built from 13 residues. Looked up from germline, CDR1 is SGHVS and CDR2 is FQNEAQ. The CDR3 DNA is TGTGCCAGCAGCCCACAGGGTCCCGGGGAGCTGTTTTTT. The encoded protein is CASSPQGPGELFF.

The chain has TRBV10-2 and TRBJ2-7; weak D call: TRBD2 (5 bases). The CDR3 is made up of 15 amino acids. CDR1 is WSHSY, CDR2 SAAADI, per germline. Trimming pared 3 bases from V and 0 bases from J, leaving 12 bases between. The CDR3 nucleotides read TGCGCCAGCAGTGACTTAGGACTCCTCTCCTACGAGCAGTACTTC. Its translation: CASSDLGLLSYEQYF.

The V gene is TRBV7-2, the J gene TRBJ1-2, with 7 bases lining up with TRBD1. The V gene's germline CDR1 is SGHTA and CDR2 FQGNSA. V dropped 4 bases and J dropped 10; count of bases not matched to a gene: 9. The CDR3 has 13 amino acids. The CDR3 DNA reads TGTGCCAGCAGCTCCCCGGGACAGACGCCCTACACCTTC. This codes for CASSSPGQTPYTF.

This clonotype was seen repeatedly, ten times or more. The CDR3: CASSRTSVHYEQYF. The CDR3 DNA reads as TGTGCCAGCAGCAGGACTAGCGTGCATTACGAGCAGTACTTC. The V gene is TRBV12-3 or TRBV12-4, the J gene TRBJ2-7; 9 bases fit TRBD2. The length of the CDR3 is 14 residues. J gave up 4 bases and V 6 bases, and 7 bases lay outside the gene matches.

Many counts were recorded for this clonotype. The chain has TRBV7-2 and TRBJ2-5; 7 positions agree with TRBD2. Germline CDR1 and CDR2: SGHTA and FQGNSA. CDR3 length equals 13 residues. V shed 7 bases, J shed 5 bases, and the junction held 7 bases outside the gene matches. CDR3 protein: CASTNWGGETQYF. The CDR3 nucleotides are TGTGCCAGCACCAACTGGGGGGGGGAGACCCAGTACTTC.

This clonotype occurred many times. The chain has TRBV6-5 and TRBJ1-2; D might be TRBD1 (6 bases). V lost 4 bases and J lost 8, with 17 bases in between. This CDR3 has 14 residues. Per the germline V gene, CDR1 is MNHEY and CDR2 is SVGAGI. The CDR3 here is CASSSDSTTPGYTF. As DNA, the CDR3 is TGTGCCAGCAGTTCGGACAGTACCACCCCGGGCTACACCTTC.

This clonotype was recorded a few times. The chain recombines TRBV28 with TRBJ1-1, with D possibly matching TRBD1 (5 bases). Germline V gene lookup returns CDR1 MDHEN and CDR2 SYDVKM. Trimming stripped 8 bases from V and 1 base from J, with 11 bases between. CDR3 length: 13 residues. The CDR3 DNA is TGTGCCAGCGGGACCGGGAAGAACACTGAAGCTTTCTTT. It encodes CASGTGKNTEAFF.

This clonotype was recorded many times. This chain uses TRBV7-8 with TRBJ2-7, with D perhaps TRBD2 (6 bases). The germline V gene has CDR1 SGHVS and CDR2 FQNEAQ. The CDR3 sequence is 17 residues long. The V end lost 2 bases, the J end lost 4 bases, and 21 bases lay between the germline ends. The CDR3 DNA sequence: TGTGCCAGCAGCTTAAACCCTTGGTTTCTCGGGGGATACGAGCAGTACTTC. It translates to CASSLNPWFLGGYEQYF.

The chain links TRBV6-6 to TRBJ2-7; D call uncertain. The CDR3 consists of 12 residues. Trimming removed 6 bases at V and 1 base at J, with 7 bases between. Germline CDR1 and CDR2: MNHNY and SVGAGI (reference sequence). Written as DNA, the CDR3 is TGTGCCAGCAGCCGCGAGTCCTACGAGCAGTACTTC. Its protein product is CASSRESYEQYF.

A note on this clonotype: Germline and junction disagree at one end, which may indicate a read error. The chain employs TRBV9 and TRBJ2-2; 13 bases agree with TRBD2. The CDR3 contains 19 residues. Looked up from germline, CDR1 is SGDLS and CDR2 is YYNGEE. DNA for the CDR3: TGTACCAGCAGCGTAGGGGGGACTAGCGGGAAGGGGAGGACCGGGGAGCTGTTTTTT. Translated: CTSSVGGTSGKGRTGELFF.

This clonotype occurred many times. The rearrangement links TRBV12-3 or TRBV12-4 to TRBJ2-7; D is perhaps TRBD2 (5 bases). Trimming removed 1 base at V and 4 bases at J, with 5 bases between. The CDR3 consists of 12 residues. The CDR3 here is CASSLGRYEQYF. The DNA for the CDR3 is TGTGCCAGCAGTTTAGGGAGGTACGAGCAGTACTTC.

This rearrangement joins TRBV20-1 to TRBJ1-5; 7 positions match TRBD1. Germline CDR1 DFQATT, CDR2 SNEGSKA (reference sequence). CDR3 length equals 16 residues. V trimming: 2 bases; J trimming: 5 bases; junction bases outside the gene matches: 12. The CDR3 loop reads CSARPPRDRGYQPQHF. The CDR3 DNA reads as TGCAGTGCTAGACCCCCAAGGGACAGAGGATATCAGCCCCAGCATTTT.

This clonotype was counted at least ten times. This rearrangement joins TRBV7-6 to TRBJ2-3; 7 bases are shared with TRBD2. Losses at the gene ends were 1 base for V and 4 bases for J; bases not matched to a gene: 5. CDR3 length: 15 residues. Germline lookup yields CDR1 SGHVS and CDR2 FNYEAQ. CDR3 loop: CASSLGGRGADTQYF. Written as DNA, the CDR3 is TGTGCCAGCAGCTTAGGCGGGAGAGGGGCAGATACGCAGTATTTT.

This clonotype has more than one count but fewer than ten. The rearrangement joins TRBV7-2 to TRBJ1-1, with D unclear. There are 14 residues in the CDR3. Germline CDR1 reads SGHTA; CDR2 reads FQGNSA. Between the trimmed V and J ends, which lost 0 bases and 0 bases, there was a span of 5 bases. The CDR3: CASSLATLNTEAFF. The CDR3 bases are TGTGCCAGCAGCTTAGCGACTTTGAACACTGAAGCTTTCTTT.

The chain employs TRBV9 and TRBJ1-1; 7 nucleotides align to TRBD1. The CDR3 runs 15 residues. Germline V CDR1 and CDR2: SGDLS, YYNGEE. V lost 4 bases to trimming and J lost 1 base; unmatched junction nucleotides: 7. This CDR3 is CASSLQGQPNTEAFF. The CDR3 coding sequence is TGTGCCAGCAGCCTTCAGGGACAGCCGAACACTGAAGCTTTCTTT.